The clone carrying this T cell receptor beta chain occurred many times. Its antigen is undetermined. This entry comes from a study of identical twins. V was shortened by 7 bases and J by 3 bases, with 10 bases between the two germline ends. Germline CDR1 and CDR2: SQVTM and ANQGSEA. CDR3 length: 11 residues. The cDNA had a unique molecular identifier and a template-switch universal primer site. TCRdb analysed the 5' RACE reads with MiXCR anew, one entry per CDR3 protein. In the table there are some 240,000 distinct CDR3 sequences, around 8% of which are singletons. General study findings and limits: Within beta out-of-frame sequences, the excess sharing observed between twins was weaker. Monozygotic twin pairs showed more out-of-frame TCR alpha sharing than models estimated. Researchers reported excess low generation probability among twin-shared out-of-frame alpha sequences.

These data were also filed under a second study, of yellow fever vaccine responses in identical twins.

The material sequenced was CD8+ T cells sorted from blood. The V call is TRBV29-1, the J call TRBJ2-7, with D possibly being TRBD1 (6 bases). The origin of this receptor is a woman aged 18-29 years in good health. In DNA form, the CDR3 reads TGCAGCGCCACAGGGAACTACGAGCAGTACTTC. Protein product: CSATGNYEQYF.